The sequence of this TCR beta chain was determined in a study of technical replicates of blood from a handful of donors. CDR1 and CDR2 (germline): SNHLY, FYNNEI. Trimming left V 10 bases short and J 3 bases short, with 16 bases between. CDR3 size: 13 residues. This clone came up once. Method: immunoSEQ multiplex PCR; TCRdb's copy keeps in-frame clones and lacks some. The data show under 80,000 clones, 94% seen once. This TCR derives from a human donor in good health. V usage is TRBV2 and J usage is TRBJ2-7; D possibly corresponds to TRBD2 (6 bases). The sequenced sample was T cells isolated from PBMCs. Here the CDR3 reads CATSARNRYEQYF. In DNA, the CDR3 is TGTGCCACTAGCGCTAGGAACCGCTACGAGCAGTACTTC.